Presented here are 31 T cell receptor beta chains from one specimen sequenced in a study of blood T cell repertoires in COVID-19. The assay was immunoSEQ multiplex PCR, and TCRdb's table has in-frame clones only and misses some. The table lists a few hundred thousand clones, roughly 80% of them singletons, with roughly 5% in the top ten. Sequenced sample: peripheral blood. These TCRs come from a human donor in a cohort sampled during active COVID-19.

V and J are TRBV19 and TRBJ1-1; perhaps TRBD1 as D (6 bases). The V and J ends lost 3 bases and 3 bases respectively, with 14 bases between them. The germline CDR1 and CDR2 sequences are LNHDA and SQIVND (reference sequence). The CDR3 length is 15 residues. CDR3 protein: CASSIGTGFYTEAFF. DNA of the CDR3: TGTGCCAGTAGTATCGGAACAGGGTTCTACACTGAAGCTTTCTTT.

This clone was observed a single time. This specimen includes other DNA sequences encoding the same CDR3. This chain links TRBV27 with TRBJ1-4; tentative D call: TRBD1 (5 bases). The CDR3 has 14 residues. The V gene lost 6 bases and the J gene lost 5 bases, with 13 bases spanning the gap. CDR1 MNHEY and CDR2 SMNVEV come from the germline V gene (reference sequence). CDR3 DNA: TGTGCCAGCAGCCCCCGCGCAGGGAATGAAAAACTGTTTTTT. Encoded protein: CASSPRAGNEKLFF.

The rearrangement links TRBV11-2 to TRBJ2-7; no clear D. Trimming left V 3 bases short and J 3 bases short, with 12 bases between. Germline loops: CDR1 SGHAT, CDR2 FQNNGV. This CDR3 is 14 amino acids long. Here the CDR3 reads CASSFAGSRYEQYF. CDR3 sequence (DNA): TGTGCCAGCAGCTTCGCCGGGTCCCGCTACGAGCAGTACTTC.

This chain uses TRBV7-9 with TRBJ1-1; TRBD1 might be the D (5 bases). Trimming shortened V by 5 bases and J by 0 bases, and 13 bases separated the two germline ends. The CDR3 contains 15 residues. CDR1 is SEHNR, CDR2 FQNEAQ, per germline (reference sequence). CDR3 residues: CASSQGRGMNTEAFF. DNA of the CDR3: TGTGCCAGCAGCCAAGGGAGGGGAATGAACACTGAAGCTTTCTTT.

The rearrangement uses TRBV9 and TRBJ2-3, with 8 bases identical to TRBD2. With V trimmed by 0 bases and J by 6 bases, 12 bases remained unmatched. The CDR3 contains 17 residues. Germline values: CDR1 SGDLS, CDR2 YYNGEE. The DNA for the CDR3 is TGTGCCAGCAGCGTAGCCCCACGGGAGGGCTCAGGGGATACGCAGTATTTT. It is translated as CASSVAPREGSGDTQYF.

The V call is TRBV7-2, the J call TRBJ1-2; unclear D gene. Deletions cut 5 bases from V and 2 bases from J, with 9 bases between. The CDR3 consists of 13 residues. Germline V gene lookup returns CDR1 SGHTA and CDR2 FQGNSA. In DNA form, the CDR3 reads TGTGCCAGCAGCACGGGATCAAACTATGGCTACACCTTC. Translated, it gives CASSTGSNYGYTF.

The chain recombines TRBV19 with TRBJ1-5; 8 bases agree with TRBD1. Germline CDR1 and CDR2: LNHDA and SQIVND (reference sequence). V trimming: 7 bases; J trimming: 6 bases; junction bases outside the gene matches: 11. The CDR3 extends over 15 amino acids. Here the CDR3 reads CASTPTGQGGQPQHF. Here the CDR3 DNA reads TGTGCCAGTACCCCGACAGGACAGGGAGGTCAGCCCCAGCATTTT.

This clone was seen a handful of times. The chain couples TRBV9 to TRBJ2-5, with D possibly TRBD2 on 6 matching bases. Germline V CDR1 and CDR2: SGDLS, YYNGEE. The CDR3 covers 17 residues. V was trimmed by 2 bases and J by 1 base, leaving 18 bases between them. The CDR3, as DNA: TGTGCCAGCAGCGTGGGGAGGTCAGGAGGGACCCAAGAGACCCAGTACTTC. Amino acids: CASSVGRSGGTQETQYF.

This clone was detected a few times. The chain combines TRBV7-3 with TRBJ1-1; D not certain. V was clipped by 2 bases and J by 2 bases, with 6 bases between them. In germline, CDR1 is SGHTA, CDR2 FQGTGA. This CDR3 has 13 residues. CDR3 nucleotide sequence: TGTGCCAGCAGCTTACAGACTAACACTGAAGCTTTCTTT. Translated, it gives CASSLQTNTEAFF.

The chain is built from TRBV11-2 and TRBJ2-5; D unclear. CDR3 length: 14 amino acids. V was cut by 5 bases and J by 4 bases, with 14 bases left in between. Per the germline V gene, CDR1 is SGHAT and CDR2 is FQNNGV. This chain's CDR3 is CASSRSNQGETQYF. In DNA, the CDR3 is TGTGCCAGCAGCCGGAGTAATCAAGGAGAGACCCAGTACTTC.

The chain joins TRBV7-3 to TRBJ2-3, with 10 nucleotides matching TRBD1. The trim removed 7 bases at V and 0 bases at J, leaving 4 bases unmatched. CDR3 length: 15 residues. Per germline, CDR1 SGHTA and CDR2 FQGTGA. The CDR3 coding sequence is TGTGCCAGCACCAAGGACAGGGGGAGCACAGATACGCAGTATTTT. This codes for CASTKDRGSTDTQYF.

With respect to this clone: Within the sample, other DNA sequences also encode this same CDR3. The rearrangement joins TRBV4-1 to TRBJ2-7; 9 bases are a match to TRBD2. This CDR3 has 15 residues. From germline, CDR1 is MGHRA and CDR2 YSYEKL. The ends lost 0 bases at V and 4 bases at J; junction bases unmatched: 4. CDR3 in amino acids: CASSQETREGYEQYF. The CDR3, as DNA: TGCGCCAGCAGCCAAGAAACGCGGGAGGGATACGAGCAGTACTTC.

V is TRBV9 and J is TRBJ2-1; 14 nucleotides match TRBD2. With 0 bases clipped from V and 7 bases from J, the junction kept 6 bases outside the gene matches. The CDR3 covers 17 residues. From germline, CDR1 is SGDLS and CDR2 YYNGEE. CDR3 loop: CASSVVGTSGSPNEQFF. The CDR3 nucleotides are TGTGCCAGCAGCGTAGTCGGGACTAGCGGGAGTCCGAATGAGCAGTTCTTC.

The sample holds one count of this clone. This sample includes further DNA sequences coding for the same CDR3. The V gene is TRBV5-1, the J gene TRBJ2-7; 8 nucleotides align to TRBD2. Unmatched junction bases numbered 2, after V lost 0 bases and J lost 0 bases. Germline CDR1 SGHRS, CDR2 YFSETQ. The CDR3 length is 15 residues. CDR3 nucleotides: TGCGCCAGCAGCTTGGTAGCGGGAAGCTCCTACGAGCAGTACTTC. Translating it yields CASSLVAGSSYEQYF.

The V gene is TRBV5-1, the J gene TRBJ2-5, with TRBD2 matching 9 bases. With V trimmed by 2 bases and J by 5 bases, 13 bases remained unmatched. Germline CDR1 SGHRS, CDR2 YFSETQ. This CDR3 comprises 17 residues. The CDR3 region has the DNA TGCGCCAGCAGCTTATGGACTAGCGCCTTTCTGCGGGAGACCCAGTACTTC. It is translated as CASSLWTSAFLRETQYF. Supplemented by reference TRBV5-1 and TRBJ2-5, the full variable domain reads KAGVTQTPRYLIKTRGQQVTLSCSPISGHRSVSWYQQTPGQGLQFLFEYFSETQRNKGNFPGRFSGRQFSNSRSEMNVSTLELGDSALYLCASSLWTSAFLRETQYFGPGTRLLVL.

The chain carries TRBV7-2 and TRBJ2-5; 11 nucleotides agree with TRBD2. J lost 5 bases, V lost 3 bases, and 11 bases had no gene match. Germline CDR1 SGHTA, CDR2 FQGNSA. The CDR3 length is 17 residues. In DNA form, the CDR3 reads TGTGCCAGCAGCTTTCAGCTAGCGGGAGGTGCCTGGGAGACCCAGTACTTC. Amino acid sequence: CASSFQLAGGAWETQYF.

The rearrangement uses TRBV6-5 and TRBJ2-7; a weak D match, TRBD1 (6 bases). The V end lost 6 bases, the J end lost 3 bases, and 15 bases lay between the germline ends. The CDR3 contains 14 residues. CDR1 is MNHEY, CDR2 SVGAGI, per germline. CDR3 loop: CASSPSARGYEQYF. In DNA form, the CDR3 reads TGTGCCAGCAGCCCCTCGGCCAGGGGCTACGAGCAGTACTTC.

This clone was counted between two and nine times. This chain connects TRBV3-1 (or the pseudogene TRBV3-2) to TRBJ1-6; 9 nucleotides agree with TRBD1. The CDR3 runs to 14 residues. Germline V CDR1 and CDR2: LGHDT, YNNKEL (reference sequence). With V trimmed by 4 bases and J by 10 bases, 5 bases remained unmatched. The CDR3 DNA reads TGTGCCAGCAGCCCCGGACAGGGGTACTCACCCCTCCACTTT. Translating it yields CASSPGQGYSPLHF.

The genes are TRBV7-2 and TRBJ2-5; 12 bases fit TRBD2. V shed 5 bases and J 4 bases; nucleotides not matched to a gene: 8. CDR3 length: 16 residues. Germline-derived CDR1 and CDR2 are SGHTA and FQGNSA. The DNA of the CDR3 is TGTGCCAGCAGCGGAGTGGGACTAGCGGGCAGAGAGACCCAGTACTTC. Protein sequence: CASSGVGLAGRETQYF.

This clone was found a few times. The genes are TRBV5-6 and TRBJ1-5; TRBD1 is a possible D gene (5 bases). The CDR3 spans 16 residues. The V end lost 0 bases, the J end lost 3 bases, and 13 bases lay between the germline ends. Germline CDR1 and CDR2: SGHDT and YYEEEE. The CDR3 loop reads CASSLDGLGVNQPQHF. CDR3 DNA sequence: TGTGCCAGCAGCTTGGACGGATTAGGGGTCAATCAGCCCCAGCATTTT.

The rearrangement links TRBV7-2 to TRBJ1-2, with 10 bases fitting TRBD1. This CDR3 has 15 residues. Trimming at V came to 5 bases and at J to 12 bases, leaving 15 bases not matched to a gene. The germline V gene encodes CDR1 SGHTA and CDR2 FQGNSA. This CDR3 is CASSGRDRGFLINTF. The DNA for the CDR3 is TGTGCCAGCAGCGGCCGGGACAGGGGATTCTTAATAAACACCTTC.

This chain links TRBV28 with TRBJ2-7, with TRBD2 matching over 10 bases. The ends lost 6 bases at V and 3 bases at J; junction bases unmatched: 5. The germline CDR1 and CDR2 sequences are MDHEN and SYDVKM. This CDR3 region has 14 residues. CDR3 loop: CASRKAGGDYEQYF. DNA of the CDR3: TGTGCCAGCAGAAAAGCGGGAGGGGACTACGAGCAGTACTTC. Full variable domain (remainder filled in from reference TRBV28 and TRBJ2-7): DVKVTQSSRYLVKRTGEKVFLECVQDMDHENMFWYRQDPGLGLRLIYFSYDVKMKEKGDIPEGYSVSREKKERFSLILESASTNQTSMYLCASRKAGGDYEQYFGPGTRLTVT.

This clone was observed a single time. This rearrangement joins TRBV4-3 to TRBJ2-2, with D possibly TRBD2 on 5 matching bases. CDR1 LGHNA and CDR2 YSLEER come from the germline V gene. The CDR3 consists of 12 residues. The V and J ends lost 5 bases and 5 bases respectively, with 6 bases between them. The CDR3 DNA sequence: TGCGCCAGCAGCAGGAGGACCGGGGAGCTGTTTTTT. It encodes CASSRRTGELFF.

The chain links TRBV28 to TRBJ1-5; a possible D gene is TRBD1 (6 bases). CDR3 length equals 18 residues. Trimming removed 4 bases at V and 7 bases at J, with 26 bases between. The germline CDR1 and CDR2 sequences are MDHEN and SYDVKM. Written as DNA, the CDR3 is TGTGCCAGCAGTTGGAGGCCCTCCTCACAGGGTTCCGGACAGCCCCAGCATTTT. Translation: CASSWRPSSQGSGQPQHF. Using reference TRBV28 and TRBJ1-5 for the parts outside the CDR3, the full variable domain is DVKVTQSSRYLVKRTGEKVFLECVQDMDHENMFWYRQDPGLGLRLIYFSYDVKMKEKGDIPEGYSVSREKKERFSLILESASTNQTSMYLCASSWRPSSQGSGQPQHFGDGTRLSIL.

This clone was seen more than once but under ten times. The CDR3 loop reads CASSLYRRPYEQYF. The CDR3, as DNA: TGTGCCAGCAGCTTGTACAGGAGACCCTACGAGCAGTACTTC. V usage is TRBV5-5 and J usage is TRBJ2-7; TRBD1 might be the D (5 bases). The CDR3 has 14 residues. Trimming cost V 1 base and J 2 bases, with 10 bases left between them. Germline CDR1 reads SGHKS; CDR2 reads YYEKEE (reference sequence).

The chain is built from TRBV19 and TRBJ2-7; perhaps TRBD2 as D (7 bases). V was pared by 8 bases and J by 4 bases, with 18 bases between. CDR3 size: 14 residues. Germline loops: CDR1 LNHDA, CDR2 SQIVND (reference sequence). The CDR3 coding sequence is TGTGCCAGTGGGGGGGACGGGACACAATACGAGCAGTACTTC. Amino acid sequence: CASGGDGTQYEQYF.

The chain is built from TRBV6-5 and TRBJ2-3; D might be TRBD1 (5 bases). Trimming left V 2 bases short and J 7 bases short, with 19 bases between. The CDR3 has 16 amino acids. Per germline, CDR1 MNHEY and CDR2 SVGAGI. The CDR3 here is CASSYDGYQGGHTQYF. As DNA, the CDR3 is TGTGCCAGCAGTTACGACGGGTATCAGGGCGGACATACGCAGTATTTT.

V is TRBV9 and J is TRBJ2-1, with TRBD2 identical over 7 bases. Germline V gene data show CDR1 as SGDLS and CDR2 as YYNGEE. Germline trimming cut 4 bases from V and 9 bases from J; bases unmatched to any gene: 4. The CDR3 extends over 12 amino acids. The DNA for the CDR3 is TGTGCCAGCAGCTACACGGGAGGTGAGCAGTTCTTC. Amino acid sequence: CASSYTGGEQFF.

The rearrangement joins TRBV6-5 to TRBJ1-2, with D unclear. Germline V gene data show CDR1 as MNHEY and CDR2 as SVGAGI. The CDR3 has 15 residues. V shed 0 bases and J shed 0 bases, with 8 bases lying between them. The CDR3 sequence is CASSYSPGSNYGYTF. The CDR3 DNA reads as TGTGCCAGCAGTTACTCGCCGGGGTCTAACTATGGCTACACCTTC.

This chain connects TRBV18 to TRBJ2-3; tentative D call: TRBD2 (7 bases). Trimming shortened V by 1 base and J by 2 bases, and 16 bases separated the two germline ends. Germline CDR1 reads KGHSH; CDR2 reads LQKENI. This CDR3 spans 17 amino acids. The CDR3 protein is CASSPRGASGLTDTQYF. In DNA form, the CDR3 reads TGTGCCAGCTCACCACGGGGGGCTAGCGGACTCACAGATACGCAGTATTTT. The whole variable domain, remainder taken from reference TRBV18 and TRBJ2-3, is NAGVMQNPRHLVRRRGQEARLRCSPMKGHSHVYWYRQLPEEGLKFMVYLQKENIIDESGMPKERFSAEFPKEGPSILRIQQVVRGDSAAYFCASSPRGASGLTDTQYFGPGTRLTVL.

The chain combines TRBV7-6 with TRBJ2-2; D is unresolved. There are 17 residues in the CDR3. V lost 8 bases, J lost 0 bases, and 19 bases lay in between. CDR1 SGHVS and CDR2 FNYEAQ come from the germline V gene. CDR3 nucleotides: TGTGCCAGCGGGCCAACTTATCCCTACGCGAACACCGGGGAGCTGTTTTTT. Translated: CASGPTYPYANTGELFF.